Below, 21 T cell receptor beta chains from the same sample are listed, as sequenced in a study of blood T cells in healthy people across ages. Alongside a J-beta primer mix, a sample-barcoded 5' primer served in a second PCR lasting about 7 to 11 cycles. TCRdb recomputed calls from the 5' RACE reads with MiXCR, one row per CDR3 protein. The sample records about 1.6 million distinct CDR3 sequences, about 31% being singletons. Sequencing used blood. Receptor source: a young woman in good health.

The V gene is TRBV10-3, the J gene TRBJ2-3, with TRBD2 matching over 9 bases. Germline V gives CDR1 ENHRY, CDR2 SYGVKD. V shed 4 bases, J shed 2 bases, and the junction held 4 bases outside the gene matches. This CDR3 has 15 amino acids. DNA of the CDR3: TGTGCCATCAGTGTTGCGGGGGGGTACACAGATACGCAGTATTTT. Its protein is CAISVAGGYTDTQYF.

The V gene is TRBV6-4, the J gene TRBJ2-7; D is uncertain. Trimming cost V 2 bases and J 3 bases, with 8 bases left between them. Germline V lookup: CDR1 MRHNA, CDR2 SNTAGT. The CDR3 sequence is 13 residues long. Written as DNA, the CDR3 is TGTGCCAGCAGTGACAAAGTCTACTACGAGCAGTACTTC. Protein product: CASSDKVYYEQYF.

This chain uses TRBV4-1 with TRBJ1-1; D is unclear. V was cut by 5 bases and J by 7 bases, with 20 bases left in between. This CDR3 region has 15 residues. Germline-derived CDR1 and CDR2 are MGHRA and YSYEKL. As DNA, the CDR3 is TGCGCCAGCAGCTATACCCACGACAAGGCAGGTGAAGCTTTCTTT. This encodes CASSYTHDKAGEAFF.

The rearrangement uses TRBV6-5 and TRBJ2-5; a possible D gene is TRBD2 (6 bases). V lost 2 bases and J lost 11, with 15 bases in between. The germline gives CDR1 MNHEY, CDR2 SVGAGI. CDR3 length equals 13 residues. The CDR3 DNA reads as TGTGCCAGCAGTTACGGTCGGGGGATAGGGCAGTACTTC. Translating gives CASSYGRGIGQYF.

This clonotype was observed once. This chain uses TRBV20-1 with TRBJ1-2; D is unclear. CDR1 is DFQATT and CDR2 is SNEGSKA in the germline V gene (reference sequence). The V gene lost 2 bases and the J gene lost 1 base, with 5 bases spanning the gap. This CDR3 is built from 12 residues. The CDR3 DNA is TGCAGTGCTAGACCTTATAACTATGGCTACACCTTC. It specifies CSARPYNYGYTF.

The chain carries TRBV29-1 and TRBJ2-7; D is undetermined. The length of the CDR3 is 13 residues. V was pared by 5 bases and J by 0 bases, with 11 bases between. The germline gives CDR1 SQVTM, CDR2 ANQGSEA. The CDR3 DNA follows: TGCAGCGTTCTCGAGGAAAGCTCCTACGAGCAGTACTTC. It yields the protein CSVLEESSYEQYF.

The chain couples TRBV27 to TRBJ1-1, with 7 bases matching TRBD1. CDR3 length: 13 amino acids. V trimming: 7 bases; J trimming: 4 bases; junction bases outside the gene matches: 6. Per germline, CDR1 MNHEY and CDR2 SMNVEV (reference sequence). CDR3 bases: TGTGCCAGCAAGGGGAGGGGGCCCACTGAAGCTTTCTTT. The encoded protein is CASKGRGPTEAFF.

The chain combines TRBV2 with TRBJ2-4; D is unresolved. There are 12 residues in the CDR3. In germline, CDR1 is SNHLY, CDR2 FYNNEI. With 3 bases removed from V and 8 bases from J, the gap between germline ends came to 8 bases. CDR3 residues: CASSDRWDIQYF. CDR3 sequence (DNA): TGTGCCAGCAGTGACAGGTGGGACATTCAGTACTTC.

The rearrangement uses TRBV20-1 and TRBJ2-7; D assignment may be TRBD1 or TRBD2 (6 bases each). The CDR3 covers 15 residues. Trimming removed 2 bases from V and 6 bases from J, with 20 bases in between. CDR1 is DFQATT and CDR2 is SNEGSKA in the germline V gene (reference sequence). The CDR3 spells CSARSGEVGGLEQYF. The CDR3 nucleotides read TGCAGTGCTAGATCCGGGGAGGTAGGGGGGCTCGAGCAGTACTTC.

This clonotype was observed a few times. The chain recombines TRBV5-1 with TRBJ2-1; 9 bases align to TRBD1. Per germline, CDR1 SGHRS and CDR2 YFSETQ. CDR3 length equals 15 residues. J lost 3 bases, V lost 4 bases, and 5 bases had no gene match. Here the CDR3 reads CASSTDRGYYNEQFF. CDR3 sequence (DNA): TGCGCCAGCAGCACGGACAGGGGTTACTACAATGAGCAGTTCTTC.

This clonotype was counted only a few times. At one of its ends the junction is not consistent with the germline gene, which may arise from a read error. The V gene is TRBV12-3 or TRBV12-4, the J gene TRBJ2-2; D gene unclear. This CDR3 has 16 amino acids. DNA for the CDR3: TGTGCCAGTAGTTTAGAAGATTTGGGGTACACCGGGGAGCTGTTTTTT. This codes for CASSLEDLGYTGELFF.

The chain carries TRBV10-3 and TRBJ1-5; TRBD1 is a possible D gene (6 bases). V gave up 5 bases and J gave up 7 bases, with 15 bases separating them. CDR1 and CDR2 (germline): ENHRY, SYGVKD. The CDR3 sequence is 14 residues long. CDR3 sequence (DNA): TGTGCCATCAGTAACACAGGGAGTGGGCAGCCCCAGCATTTT. Translated: CAISNTGSGQPQHF.

This clonotype has a handful of counts. The rearrangement joins TRBV7-2 to TRBJ2-7; D is unclear. Germline V CDR1 and CDR2: SGHTA, FQGNSA. V shed 5 bases and J shed 6 bases, with 14 bases lying between them. CDR3 length: 13 amino acids. CDR3 in DNA: TGTGCCAGCAGCCTACCGAGTTTGGGCGAGCAGTACTTC. Translation: CASSLPSLGEQYF.

V and J are TRBV5-1 and TRBJ1-2, with TRBD1 as a possible D gene (6 bases). CDR3 length equals 12 residues. CDR1 is SGHRS and CDR2 is YFSETQ in the germline V gene. Trimming left V 4 bases short and J 8 bases short, with 12 bases between. DNA for the CDR3: TGCGCCAGCAGCCCCACAGGGACGGGCTACACCTTC. Amino acids: CASSPTGTGYTF.

On this clonotype: One junction end disagrees with the germline gene, perhaps due to a read error. V and J are TRBV6-1 and TRBJ2-7; D not certain. The CDR3 extends over 14 amino acids. From germline, CDR1 is MNHNS and CDR2 SASEGT. CDR3: CASGEAQISYEQYF. For the CDR3, the DNA is TGTGCCAGCGGTGAAGCGCAAATCTCCTACGAGCAGTACTTC.

This clonotype was seen only once. This rearrangement joins TRBV7-7 to TRBJ2-1; D uncertain. V was trimmed by 2 bases and J by 0 bases, leaving 14 bases between them. The CDR3 has 17 amino acids. Germline CDR1 is SSHAT and CDR2 is FNYEAQ (reference sequence). The CDR3 DNA reads as TGTGCCAGCAGCTTAACGGCGGTGGTCAGCTCCTACAATGAGCAGTTCTTC. Translating it yields CASSLTAVVSSYNEQFF.

The chain recombines TRBV28 with TRBJ2-1; 8 positions agree with TRBD1. CDR3 size: 17 residues. The germline V gene encodes CDR1 MDHEN and CDR2 SYDVKM. V lost 3 bases, J lost 1 base, and 8 bases stayed unmatched. In DNA form, the CDR3 reads TGTGCCAGCAGTTTGTCAGCGAGACAGGGGTCCTACAATGAGCAGTTCTTC. Its protein product is CASSLSARQGSYNEQFF.

The chain joins TRBV18 to TRBJ1-2; D not certain. V dropped 1 base and J dropped 8 bases, with 14 bases sitting between them. Germline CDR1 KGHSH, CDR2 LQKENI. This CDR3 has 14 amino acids. The CDR3 loop reads CASSPQGGDWGYTF. The CDR3 bases are TGTGCCAGCTCACCACAAGGAGGAGACTGGGGCTACACCTTC.

This clonotype was detected a few times. This chain connects TRBV11-2 to TRBJ2-7; 7 bases line up with TRBD1. Per the germline V gene, CDR1 is SGHAT and CDR2 is FQNNGV. V trimming: 4 bases; J trimming: 1 base; junction bases outside the gene matches: 4. This CDR3 region has 14 residues. The CDR3 loop reads CASSSTGQSYEQYF. CDR3 bases: TGTGCCAGCAGCTCCACGGGACAGTCCTACGAGCAGTACTTC.

This clonotype was seen only a few times. This chain uses TRBV27 with TRBJ2-7; maybe TRBD1 (6 bases). Germline V gene data show CDR1 as MNHEY and CDR2 as SMNVEV (reference sequence). CDR3 length: 13 residues. The V end was cut by 1 base, the J end by 7 bases, with 11 bases between. The CDR3 is CASSLWPGEEQYF. The CDR3 coding sequence is TGTGCCAGCAGTTTATGGCCAGGGGAGGAGCAGTACTTC.

The chain combines TRBV6-2 or TRBV6-3 with TRBJ2-2, with TRBD1 identical over 7 bases. Trimming removed 7 bases from V and 1 base from J; junction bases left unmatched: 18. This CDR3 comprises 19 residues. The germline CDR1 and CDR2 sequences are MNHEY and SVGEGT. The CDR3 DNA reads as TGTGCCAGCAATCCGCCGAAACAGGGGACCATTGTGAACACCGGGGAGCTGTTTTTT. Its protein product is CASNPPKQGTIVNTGELFF.